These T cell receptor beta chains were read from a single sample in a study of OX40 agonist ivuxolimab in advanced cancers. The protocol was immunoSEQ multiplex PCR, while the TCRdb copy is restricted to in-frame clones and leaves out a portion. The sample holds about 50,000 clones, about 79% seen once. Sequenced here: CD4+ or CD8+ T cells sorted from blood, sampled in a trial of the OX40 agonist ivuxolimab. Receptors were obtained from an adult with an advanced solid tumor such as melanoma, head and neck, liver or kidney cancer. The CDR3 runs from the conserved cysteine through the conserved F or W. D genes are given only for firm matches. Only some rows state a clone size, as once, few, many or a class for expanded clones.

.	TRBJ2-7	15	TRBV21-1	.	CASSKAKGLDYEQYF	TGTGCCAGCAGCAAAGCAAAGGGACTCGACTACGAGCAGTACTTC
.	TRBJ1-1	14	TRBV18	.	CASSGAQGDTEAFF	TGTGCCAGCTCAGGTGCCCAGGGTGACACTGAAGCTTTCTTT
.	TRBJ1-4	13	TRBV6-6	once	CASSPQRLGELFF	TGTGCCAGCAGTCCACAAAGGCTTGGCGAACTGTTTTTT
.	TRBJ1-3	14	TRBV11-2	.	CASSSSRSGNTIYF	TGTGCCAGCAGCTCGTCGCGGAGTGGAAACACCATATATTTT
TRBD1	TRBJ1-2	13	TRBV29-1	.	CSVRARDRYGYTF	TGCAGCGTGAGAGCCCGGGACAGGTATGGCTACACCTTC
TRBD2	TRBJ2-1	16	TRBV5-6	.	CASSLGGTSGYNEQFF	TGTGCCAGCAGCTTGGGCGGGACTAGCGGATACAATGAGCAGTTCTTC
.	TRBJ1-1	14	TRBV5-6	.	CASSRRGQNTEAFF	TGTGCCAGCTCCCGACGGGGACAGAACACTGAAGCTTTCTTT
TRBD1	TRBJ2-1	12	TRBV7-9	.	CASRPTGHEQFF	TGTGCCAGCCGACCGACAGGGCATGAGCAGTTCTTC
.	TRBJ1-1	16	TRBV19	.	CASSTKRAPTNTEAFF	TGTGCCAGTAGTACAAAGAGGGCCCCTACGAACACTGAAGCTTTCTTT
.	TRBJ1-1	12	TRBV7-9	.	CASSRDPSEAFF	TGTGCCAGCAGCCGAGACCCCTCTGAAGCTTTCTTT
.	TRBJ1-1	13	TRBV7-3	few	CASSFSTATEAFF	TGTGCCAGCAGCTTCTCGACAGCCACTGAAGCTTTCTTT
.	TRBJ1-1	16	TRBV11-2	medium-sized	CASSLDFGVKKTEAFF	TGTGCCAGCAGCTTAGATTTTGGGGTAAAGAAAACTGAAGCTTTCTTT
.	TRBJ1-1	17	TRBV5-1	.	CASSLVGSRRSNTEAFF	TGCGCCAGCAGCTTGGTTGGCAGCCGGCGGTCGAACACTGAAGCTTTCTTT
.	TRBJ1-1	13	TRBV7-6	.	CASSKGVTTEAFF	TGTGCCAGCAGCAAAGGAGTTACCACTGAAGCTTTCTTT
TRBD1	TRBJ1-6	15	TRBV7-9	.	CASSLGGQGMSPLHF	TGTGCCAGCAGCTTAGGGGGACAGGGAATGTCACCCCTCCACTTT
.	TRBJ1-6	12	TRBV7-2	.	CASSLVGSPLHF	TGTGCCAGCAGCTTAGTGGGTTCACCCCTCCACTTT
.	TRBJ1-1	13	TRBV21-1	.	CASSNRGSTEAFF	TGTGCCAGCAGCAACAGGGGTAGCACTGAAGCTTTCTTT
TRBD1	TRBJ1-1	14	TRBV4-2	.	CASSQAGQDREAFF	TGTGCCAGCAGCCAAGCGGGACAGGATCGTGAAGCTTTCTTT
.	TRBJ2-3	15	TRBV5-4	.	CASSLAPVSTDTQYF	TGTGCCAGCAGCTTGGCTCCGGTGAGCACAGATACGCAGTATTTT
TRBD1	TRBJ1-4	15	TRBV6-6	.	CASSFQTGIDEKLFF	TGTGCCAGCAGTTTCCAGACAGGGATTGACGAAAAACTGTTTTTT
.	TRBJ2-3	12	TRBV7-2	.	CASSFRADTQYF	TGTGCCAGCAGCTTTAGAGCAGATACGCAGTATTTT
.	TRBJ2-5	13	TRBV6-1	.	CASSPPRGETQYF	TGTGCCAGCAGCCCACCACGCGGAGAGACCCAGTACTTC
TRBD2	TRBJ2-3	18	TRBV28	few	CASSTSAGALGSTDTQYF	TGTGCCAGCAGTACTAGTGCGGGAGCCCTTGGTAGCACAGATACGCAGTATTTT
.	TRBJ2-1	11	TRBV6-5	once	CASSLADEQFF	TGTGCCAGCAGCCTAGCCGATGAGCAGTTCTTC
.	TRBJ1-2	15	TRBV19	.	CASSRDPGGNYGYTF	TGTGCCAGTAGTCGGGACCCCGGCGGAAACTATGGCTACACCTTC
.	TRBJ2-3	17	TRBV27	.	CASSTTPRARGTDTQYF	TGTGCCAGCAGTACCACACCTCGGGCTAGGGGCACAGATACGCAGTATTTT
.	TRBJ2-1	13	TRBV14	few	CASSQDVVLGQFF	TGTGCCAGCAGCCAAGATGTGGTCCTTGGGCAGTTCTTC
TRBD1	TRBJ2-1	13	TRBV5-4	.	CASSLQGAGEQFF	TGTGCCAGCAGCTTGCAGGGGGCAGGTGAGCAGTTCTTC
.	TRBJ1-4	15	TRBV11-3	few	CASSSPREGGEKLFF	TGTGCCAGCAGCTCGCCCAGGGAAGGTGGTGAAAAACTGTTTTTT
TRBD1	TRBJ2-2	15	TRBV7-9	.	CASSLGQGFTGELFF	TGTGCCAGCAGCTTGGGACAGGGTTTTACCGGGGAGCTGTTTTTT
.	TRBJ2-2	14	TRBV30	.	CALGAGYGTGELFF	TGTGCCCTCGGGGCGGGGTATGGCACCGGGGAGCTGTTTTTT
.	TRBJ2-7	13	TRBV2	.	CASSELILYEQYF	TGTGCCAGCAGTGAACTTATTCTCTACGAGCAGTACTTC
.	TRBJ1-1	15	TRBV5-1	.	CASSPGGVATTEAFF	TGCGCCAGCAGCCCAGGCGGGGTTGCGACCACTGAAGCTTTCTTT
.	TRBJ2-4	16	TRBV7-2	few	CASSLEGAGAKNIQYF	TGTGCCAGCAGCTTGGAGGGGGCTGGGGCCAAAAACATTCAGTACTTC
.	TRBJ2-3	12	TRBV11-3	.	CASSLDPDTLYF	TGTGCCAGCAGCTTAGACCCCGATACGCTGTATTTT
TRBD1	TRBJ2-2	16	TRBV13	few	CASSFETGDQTGELFF	TGTGCCAGCAGCTTCGAAACAGGGGATCAAACCGGGGAGCTGTTTTTT
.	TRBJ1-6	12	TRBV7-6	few	CATGTRNSPLHF	TGTGCGACCGGGACAAGGAATTCACCCCTCCACTTT
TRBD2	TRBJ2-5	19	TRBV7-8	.	CASSFRVPGLAGFQETQYF	TGTGCCAGCAGCTTCAGGGTGCCGGGACTAGCGGGTTTCCAAGAGACCCAGTACTTC
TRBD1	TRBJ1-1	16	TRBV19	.	CASSIAAWDRVTEAFF	TGTGCCAGTAGTATAGCGGCATGGGACAGGGTAACTGAAGCTTTCTTT
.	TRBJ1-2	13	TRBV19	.	CASSIRITYGYTF	TGTGCCAGTAGTATCCGGATAACCTATGGCTACACCTTC
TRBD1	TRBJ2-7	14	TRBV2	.	CATSRQGLRNEQYF	TGTGCCACATCGCGACAGGGCTTGCGGAACGAGCAGTACTTC
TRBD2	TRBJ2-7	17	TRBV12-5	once	CASGFRGLAGGPGEQYF	TGTGCTAGTGGTTTTCGGGGACTAGCGGGAGGGCCCGGCGAGCAGTACTTC
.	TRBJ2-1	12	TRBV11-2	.	CASSLYYNEQFF	TGTGCCAGCAGTTTATATTACAATGAGCAGTTCTTC
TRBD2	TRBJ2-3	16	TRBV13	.	CASSSRLAGGTDTQYF	TGTGCCAGCAGCTCGAGACTAGCGGGAGGGACAGATACGCAGTATTTT
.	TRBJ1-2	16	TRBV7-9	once	CASTYSLGLANYGYTF	TGTGCCAGCACCTACTCTTTGGGACTAGCTAACTATGGCTACACCTTC
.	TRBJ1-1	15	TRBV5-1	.	CASSLSLAANTEAFF	TGCGCCAGCAGCTTGTCGTTGGCCGCGAACACTGAAGCTTTCTTT
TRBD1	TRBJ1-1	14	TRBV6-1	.	CASKKTGSNTEAFF	TGTGCCAGCAAAAAGACAGGGTCGAACACTGAAGCTTTCTTT
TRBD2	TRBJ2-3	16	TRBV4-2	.	CASSREAGGVTYTQYF	TGTGCCAGCAGCCGGGAAGCGGGAGGAGTCACATATACGCAGTATTTT
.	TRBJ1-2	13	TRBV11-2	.	CASSSRTAYGYTF	TGTGCCAGCAGCTCCCGGACAGCCTATGGCTACACCTTC
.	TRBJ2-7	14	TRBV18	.	CASSPQGDQYEQYF	TGTGCCAGCTCACCCCAGGGAGATCAGTACGAGCAGTACTTC
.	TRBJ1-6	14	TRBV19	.	CASSYWTDGSPLHF	TGTGCCAGTAGTTACTGGACCGACGGTTCACCCCTCCACTTT
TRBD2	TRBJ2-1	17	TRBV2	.	CASSDLLAGGKQDEQFF	TGTGCCAGCAGTGATTTACTAGCGGGAGGGAAACAGGATGAGCAGTTCTTC
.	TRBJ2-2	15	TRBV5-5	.	CASTWARANTGELFF	TGTGCCAGCACCTGGGCCAGGGCCAACACCGGGGAGCTGTTTTTT
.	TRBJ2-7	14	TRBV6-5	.	CASSFTTDSYEQYF	TGTGCCAGCAGTTTTACGACGGACTCCTACGAGCAGTACTTC
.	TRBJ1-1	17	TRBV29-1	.	CSVLKGGGILQGAEAFF	TGCAGCGTTCTTAAAGGGGGGGGCATTCTACAGGGAGCTGAAGCTTTCTTT
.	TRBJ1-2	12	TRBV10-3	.	CAISATDYGYTF	TGTGCCATCAGTGCGACGGATTATGGCTACACCTTC
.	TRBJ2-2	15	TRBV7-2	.	CASSYIRGNTGELFF	TGTGCCAGCAGCTACATCAGGGGGAACACCGGGGAGCTGTTTTTT
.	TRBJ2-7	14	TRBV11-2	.	CASSLIKVVYEQYF	TGTGCCAGCAGCTTGATAAAGGTTGTGTACGAGCAGTACTTC
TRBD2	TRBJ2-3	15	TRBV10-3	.	CAISESLADTDTQYF	TGTGCCATCAGTGAGTCACTAGCGGACACAGATACGCAGTATTTT
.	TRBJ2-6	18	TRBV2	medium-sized	CASRATGMGLSGANVLTF	TGTGCCAGCAGGGCCACAGGGATGGGTCTTTCTGGGGCCAACGTCCTGACTTTC